A selection of T cell receptor beta chains follows, all from one sample in a study of cytomegalovirus exposure and HLA in healthy donors. The repertoire was sequenced with immunoSEQ multiplex PCR; TCRdb's copy has only in-frame clones and lacks some. The data show 200,000 to 250,000 clones, 85% to 95% seen once. The sample was PBMCs. The receptors come from a woman aged 18 to 35 in good health and CMV-seronegative. Each CDR3 is given with its conserved first and last residue. Fields, in order: clone size, J gene, CDR3 length, D gene, V gene, CDR3 DNA, CDR3 protein. A D gene is named only where the DNA matches it firmly. Clone sizes are given selectively: once, few, many, or a class where the clone is expanded.

abundance: -; j_gene: TRBJ1-5; len: 15; d_gene: -; v_gene: TRBV4-2; CDR3nt: TGTGCCAGCAGCCAAGATGGGGCGGGGAATCAGCCCCAGCATTTT; CDR3aa: CASSQDGAGNQPQHF
abundance: -; j_gene: TRBJ2-1; len: 14; d_gene: -; v_gene: TRBV10-1; CDR3nt: TGCGCCAGCAGTGAAAGGGGCAGGGGAAATGAGCAGTTCTTC; CDR3aa: CASSERGRGNEQFF
abundance: -; j_gene: TRBJ1-2; len: 16; d_gene: -; v_gene: TRBV7-9; CDR3nt: TGTGCCAGCAGCTATAAACTCGACAAGCGGAACTATGGCTACACCTTC; CDR3aa: CASSYKLDKRNYGYTF
abundance: -; j_gene: TRBJ2-2; len: 13; d_gene: -; v_gene: TRBV6-5; CDR3nt: TGTGCCAGCAGGGGAGCGGGCACCGGGGAGCTGTTTTTT; CDR3aa: CASRGAGTGELFF
abundance: -; j_gene: TRBJ2-1; len: 15; d_gene: TRBD2; v_gene: TRBV5-4; CDR3nt: TGTGCCAGCAGCCGCCAGCAGCGGGGGGTCTATGAGCAGTTCTTC; CDR3aa: CASSRQQRGVYEQFF
abundance: -; j_gene: TRBJ2-7; len: 12; d_gene: TRBD2; v_gene: TRBV30; CDR3nt: TGTGCCTGGAGCCCGGGACTAGGGGAGCAGTACTTC; CDR3aa: CAWSPGLGEQYF
abundance: -; j_gene: TRBJ2-1; len: 15; d_gene: TRBD1; v_gene: TRBV30; CDR3nt: TGTGCCTGGAACGGCGACAGGGGGGGGACGGGTGAGCAGTTCTTC; CDR3aa: CAWNGDRGGTGEQFF
abundance: once; j_gene: TRBJ1-1; len: 14; d_gene: TRBD1; v_gene: TRBV6-5; CDR3nt: TGTGCCAGCAGTTCCGGGACAGCCAACACTGAAGCTTTCTTT; CDR3aa: CASSSGTANTEAFF
abundance: -; j_gene: TRBJ2-3; len: 13; d_gene: -; v_gene: TRBV2; CDR3nt: TGTGCCAGCAGTGACGCGGGATTGTTTACGCAGTATTTT; CDR3aa: CASSDAGLFTQYF
abundance: -; j_gene: TRBJ2-3; len: 19; d_gene: TRBD2; v_gene: TRBV27; CDR3nt: TGTGCCAGCAGTTCCCCCGCGGTGGGGACTAGCGAGAGCACAGATACGCAGTATTTT; CDR3aa: CASSSPAVGTSESTDTQYF
abundance: -; j_gene: TRBJ2-3; len: 17; d_gene: TRBD2; v_gene: TRBV29-1; CDR3nt: TGCAGCGTTGAAGGCCTGGGACTAGCGGGAGTGGTAGATACGCAGTATTTT; CDR3aa: CSVEGLGLAGVVDTQYF